This passage covers 15 T cell receptor beta chains from one sample sequenced in a study of T cells after somatic rescue of genetic block. Using immunoSEQ multiplex PCR, the repertoire was profiled, and TCRdb retains in-frame clones only, with some absent. The sample has approximately 58,000 clones, 90% to 96% seen once. The sequencing input was peripheral blood mononuclear cells (PBMCs). The source is a child under two years old.

V and J are TRBV6-1 and TRBJ1-5, with unresolved D. Germline loops: CDR1 MNHNS, CDR2 SASEGT. V lost 2 bases to trimming and J lost 1 base, with 12 bases between them. The CDR3 is made up of 16 amino acids. CDR3 loop: CASSEHEGLSNQPQHF. CDR3 DNA sequence: TGTGCCAGCAGTGAACATGAGGGATTGAGCAATCAGCCCCAGCATTTT.

The chain couples TRBV2 to TRBJ1-3, with 8 bases lining up with TRBD1. The CDR3 has 21 amino acids. Trimming removed 6 bases from V and 1 base from J; junction bases left unmatched: 23. Germline values: CDR1 SNHLY, CDR2 FYNNEI. This CDR3 is CASRISGTGLGWVPSGNTIYF. In nucleotides, the CDR3 is TGTGCCAGCAGGATATCCGGGACAGGTTTGGGTTGGGTTCCTTCTGGAAACACCATATATTTT.

A single count supports this clone. This chain connects TRBV28 to TRBJ2-1, with D maybe TRBD1 (6 bases). Trimming stripped 5 bases from V and 4 bases from J, with 9 bases between. Germline V CDR1 and CDR2: MDHEN, SYDVKM. The CDR3 runs 13 residues. CDR3 nucleotides: TGTGCCAGCAGTCCCGGGACATACAATGAGCAGTTCTTC. This sequence encodes CASSPGTYNEQFF.

The V gene is TRBV29-1, the J gene TRBJ1-5; no firm D call. Between the trimmed V and J ends, which lost 0 bases and 1 base, there was a span of 1 base. Per germline, CDR1 SQVTM and CDR2 ANQGSEA. The CDR3 contains 12 residues. CDR3 bases: TGCAGCGTTGAAGACAGCAATCAGCCCCAGCATTTT. Protein sequence: CSVEDSNQPQHF. The full variable domain, its missing parts supplied by reference TRBV29-1 and TRBJ1-5, is SAVISQKPSRDICQRGTSLTIQCQVDSQVTMMFWYRQQPGQSLTLIATANQGSEATYESGFVIDKFPISRPNLTFSTLTVSNMSPEDSSIYLCSVEDSNQPQHFGDGTRLSIL.

For the CDR3, the DNA is TGTGCCAGCAGCTCCGGGGACGTACCTAATGAAAAACTGTTTTTT. As protein: CASSSGDVPNEKLFF. The chain employs TRBV7-9 and TRBJ1-4; D is possibly TRBD1 (5 bases). Germline V gives CDR1 SEHNR, CDR2 FQNEAQ (reference sequence). CDR3 length equals 15 residues. The V and J ends lost 4 bases and 3 bases respectively, with 12 bases between them. The full variable domain, its missing parts supplied by reference TRBV7-9 and TRBJ1-4, is DTGVSQNPRHKITKRGQNVTFRCDPISEHNRLYWYRQTLGQGPEFLTYFQNEAQLEKSRLLSDRFSAERPKGSFSTLEIQRTEQGDSAMYLCASSSGDVPNEKLFFGSGTQLSVL.

The rearrangement uses TRBV18 and TRBJ1-6; D is uncertain. The CDR3 loop spans 13 amino acids. Trimming pared 3 bases from V and 5 bases from J, leaving 5 bases between. Germline V gene data show CDR1 as KGHSH and CDR2 as LQKENI. This CDR3 is CASSPINNSPLHF. The CDR3 coding sequence is TGTGCCAGCTCACCGATAAATAATTCACCCCTCCACTTT.

V and J are TRBV27 and TRBJ2-1, with 8 bases matching TRBD2. This CDR3 has 12 amino acids. V lost 6 bases and J lost 7; bases outside the gene matches: 2. CDR1 is MNHEY and CDR2 is SMNVEV in the germline V gene (reference sequence). The CDR3: CASSPSGNEQFF. The CDR3 DNA reads as TGTGCCAGCAGCCCTAGCGGGAATGAGCAGTTCTTC.

Details on this clone: One end of the junction fails to match germline, which may point to a read error. The chain carries TRBV5-6 and TRBJ2-3, with D possibly being TRBD1 (6 bases). CDR3 length equals 12 residues. CDR1 and CDR2 from the germline V gene are SGHDT and YYEEEE. The CDR3 spells CAGRAGADTQYF. In nucleotides, the CDR3 is TGTGCCGGCAGGGCAGGGGCAGATACGCAGTATTTT.

The CDR3 nucleotides are TGCGCCAGCAGCTTGGCCGGGGGGGCAGCTGAAGCTTTCTTT. Its translation: CASSLAGGAAEAFF. The rearrangement links TRBV5-1 to TRBJ1-1; a possible D gene is TRBD1 (6 bases). The CDR3 has 14 amino acids. Germline values: CDR1 SGHRS, CDR2 YFSETQ. V dropped 0 bases and J dropped 6 bases, with 12 bases sitting between them.

The chain has TRBV28 and TRBJ1-5; 7 bases fit TRBD1. There are 16 residues in the CDR3. Per the germline V gene, CDR1 is MDHEN and CDR2 is SYDVKM. The junction had 6 bases not matched to a gene; V was cut back by 3 bases and J by 1 base. For the CDR3, the DNA is TGTGCCAGCAGTTTCGGGAGGGGGCGCAGCAATCAGCCCCAGCATTTT. Encoded protein: CASSFGRGRSNQPQHF. The full variable domain, in which reference TRBV28 and TRBJ1-5 provide the parts outside the CDR3, is DVKVTQSSRYLVKRTGEKVFLECVQDMDHENMFWYRQDPGLGLRLIYFSYDVKMKEKGDIPEGYSVSREKKERFSLILESASTNQTSMYLCASSFGRGRSNQPQHFGDGTRLSIL.

The chain carries TRBV6-5 and TRBJ1-6; no definite D call. V lost 2 bases to trimming and J lost 4 bases, with 6 bases between them. Germline lookup yields CDR1 MNHEY and CDR2 SVGAGI. This CDR3 region has 14 residues. CDR3 in DNA: TGTGCCAGCAGTTACCGGACTTATAATTCACCCCTCCACTTT. Translation: CASSYRTYNSPLHF.

This chain links TRBV27 with TRBJ2-7; no definite D call. V was clipped by 6 bases and J by 0 bases, with 3 bases between them. CDR1 and CDR2 from the germline V gene are MNHEY and SMNVEV (reference sequence). The CDR3 runs to 11 residues. CDR3 region: CASRSSYEQYF. Here the CDR3 DNA reads TGTGCCAGCAGGTCCTCCTACGAGCAGTACTTC.

Concerning this clone: The same CDR3 is also encoded by other DNA sequences in this sample. The chain has TRBV6-6 and TRBJ1-5; no clear D. The CDR3 contains 16 residues. Per the germline V gene, CDR1 is MNHNY and CDR2 is SVGAGI (reference sequence). V dropped 2 bases and J dropped 4 bases, with 15 bases sitting between them. The CDR3 loop is CASSYLREVGNQPQHF. The CDR3 coding sequence is TGTGCCAGCAGTTACCTCCGGGAGGTGGGGAATCAGCCCCAGCATTTT.

As for this clone: The identical CDR3 is also encoded by other nucleotide sequences in the sample. The rearrangement joins TRBV5-1 to TRBJ2-7, with D tentatively TRBD1 (7 bases). Per germline, CDR1 SGHRS and CDR2 YFSETQ. V was shortened by 4 bases and J by 1 base, with 12 bases between the two germline ends. The CDR3 covers 14 residues. Here the CDR3 reads CASSRQGGSYEQYF. Written as DNA, the CDR3 is TGCGCCAGCAGCCGACAGGGAGGATCCTACGAGCAGTACTTC.

The chain links TRBV5-4 to TRBJ2-7; D tentatively reads TRBD1 or TRBD2 (5 bases each). V dropped 0 bases and J dropped 4 bases, with 11 bases sitting between them. The germline V gene has CDR1 SGHNT and CDR2 YYREEE (reference sequence). There are 14 residues in the CDR3. The CDR3, as DNA: TGTGCCAGCAGCTTGGGGGACGTGGCATACGAGCAGTACTTC. Residues: CASSLGDVAYEQYF.